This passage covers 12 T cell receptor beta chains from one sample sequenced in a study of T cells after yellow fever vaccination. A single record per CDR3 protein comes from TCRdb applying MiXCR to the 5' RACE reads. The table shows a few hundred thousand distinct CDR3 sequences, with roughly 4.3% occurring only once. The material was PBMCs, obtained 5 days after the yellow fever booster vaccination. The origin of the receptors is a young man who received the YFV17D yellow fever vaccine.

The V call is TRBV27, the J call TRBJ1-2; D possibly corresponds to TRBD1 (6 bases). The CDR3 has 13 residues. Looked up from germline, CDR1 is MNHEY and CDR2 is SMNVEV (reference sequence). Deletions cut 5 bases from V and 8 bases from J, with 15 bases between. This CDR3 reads CASSLSRGLGYTF. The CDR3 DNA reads TGTGCCAGCAGTCTAAGCAGGGGTTTGGGCTACACCTTC.

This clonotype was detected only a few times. CDR3 sequence: CASSLNVETQYF. CDR3 DNA sequence: TGTGCCAGCAGCTTAAACGTAGAGACCCAGTACTTC. V gene TRBV7-9 combines with J gene TRBJ2-5; D call uncertain. V shed 2 bases and J shed 4 bases, with 5 bases lying between them. There are 12 residues in the CDR3. Germline V gene lookup returns CDR1 SEHNR and CDR2 FQNEAQ (reference sequence).

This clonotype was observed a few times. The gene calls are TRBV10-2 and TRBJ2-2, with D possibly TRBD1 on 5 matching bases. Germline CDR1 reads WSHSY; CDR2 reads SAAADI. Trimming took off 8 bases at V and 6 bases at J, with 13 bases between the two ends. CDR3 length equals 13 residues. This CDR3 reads CASFLGHPGELFF. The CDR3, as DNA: TGCGCCAGCTTCCTGGGGCACCCCGGGGAGCTGTTTTTT.

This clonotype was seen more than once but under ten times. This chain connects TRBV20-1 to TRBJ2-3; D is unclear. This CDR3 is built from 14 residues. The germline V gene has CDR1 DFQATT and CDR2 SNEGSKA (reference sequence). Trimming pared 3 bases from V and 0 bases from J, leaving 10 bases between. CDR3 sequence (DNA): TGCAGTGCTAGGACCCCCAGTAGCACAGATACGCAGTATTTT. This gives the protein CSARTPSSTDTQYF.

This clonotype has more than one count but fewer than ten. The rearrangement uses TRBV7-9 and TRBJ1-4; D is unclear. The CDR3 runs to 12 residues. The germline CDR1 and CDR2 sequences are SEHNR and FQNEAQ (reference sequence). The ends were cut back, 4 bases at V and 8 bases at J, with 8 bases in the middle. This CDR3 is CASSSVSEKLFF. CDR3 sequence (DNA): TGTGCCAGCAGCTCAGTATCAGAAAAACTGTTTTTT.

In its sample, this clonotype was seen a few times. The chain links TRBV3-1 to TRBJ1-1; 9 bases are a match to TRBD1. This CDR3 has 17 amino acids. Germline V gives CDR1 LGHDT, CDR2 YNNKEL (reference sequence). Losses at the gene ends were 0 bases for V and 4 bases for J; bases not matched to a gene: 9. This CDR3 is CASSQERGRQGVTEAFF. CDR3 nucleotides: TGTGCCAGCAGCCAAGAGAGGGGAAGACAGGGGGTCACTGAAGCTTTCTTT.

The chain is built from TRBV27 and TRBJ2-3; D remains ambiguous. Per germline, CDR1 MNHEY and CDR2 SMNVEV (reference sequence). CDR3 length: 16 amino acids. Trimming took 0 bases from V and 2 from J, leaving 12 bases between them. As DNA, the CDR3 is TGTGCCAGCAGTTTATCGATACAACAGCCCACAGATACGCAGTATTTT. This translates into CASSLSIQQPTDTQYF.

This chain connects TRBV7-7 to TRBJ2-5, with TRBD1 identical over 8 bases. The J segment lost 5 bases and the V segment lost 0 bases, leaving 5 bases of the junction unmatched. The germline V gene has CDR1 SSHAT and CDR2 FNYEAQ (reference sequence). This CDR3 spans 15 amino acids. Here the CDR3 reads CASSLAGAGGETQYF. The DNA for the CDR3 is TGTGCCAGCAGCTTAGCGGGGGCAGGGGGCGAGACCCAGTACTTC.

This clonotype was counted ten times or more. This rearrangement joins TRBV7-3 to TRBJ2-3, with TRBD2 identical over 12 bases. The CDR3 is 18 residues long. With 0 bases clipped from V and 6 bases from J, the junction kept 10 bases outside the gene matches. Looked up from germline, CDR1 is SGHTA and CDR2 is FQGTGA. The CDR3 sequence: CASSLTPTSGGRLDTQYF. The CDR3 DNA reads TGTGCCAGCAGCTTAACACCGACTAGCGGGGGAAGGTTGGATACGCAGTATTTT.

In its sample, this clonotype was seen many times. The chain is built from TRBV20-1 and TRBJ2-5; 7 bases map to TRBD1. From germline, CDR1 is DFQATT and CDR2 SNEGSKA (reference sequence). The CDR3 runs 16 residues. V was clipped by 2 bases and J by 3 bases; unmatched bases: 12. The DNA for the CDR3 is TGCAGTGCTAGAACAGGACAGGCGCGATGGGAAGAGACCCAGTACTTC. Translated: CSARTGQARWEETQYF.

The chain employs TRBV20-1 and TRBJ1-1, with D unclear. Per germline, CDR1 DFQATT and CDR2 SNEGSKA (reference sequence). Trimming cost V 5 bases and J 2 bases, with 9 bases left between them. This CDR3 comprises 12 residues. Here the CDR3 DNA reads TGCAGTGCTGGACGGATCAACACTGAAGCTTTCTTT. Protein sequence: CSAGRINTEAFF.

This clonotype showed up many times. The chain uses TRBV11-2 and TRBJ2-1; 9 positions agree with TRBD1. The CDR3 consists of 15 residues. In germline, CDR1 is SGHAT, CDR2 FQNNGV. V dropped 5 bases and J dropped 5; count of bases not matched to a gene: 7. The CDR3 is CASSIRDRVHNEQFF. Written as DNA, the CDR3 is TGTGCCAGCAGCATACGGGACAGGGTCCACAATGAGCAGTTCTTC.